The present T cell receptor (beta chain) was sequenced within a study of blood T cell repertoires in COVID-19. Authors' analysis steps: By means of reference gene primer amplification, nucleated cell counts were estimated. Produced via immunoSEQ multiplex PCR; TCRdb's table is partial and in-frame only. Clonal size and the V and J genes are those of that table, whereas D and trimming came from the DNA. The sample lists a few hundred thousand clones, 80% occurring once. Adults between about 18 and 95 years of age took part from 24 US areas. Membership in each cohort depended on participant-reported clinical history. V lost 1 base to trimming and J lost 3 bases, with 7 bases between them. The CDR3 loop spans 14 amino acids. Looked up from germline, CDR1 is SGDLS and CDR2 is YYNGEE.

This TCR came from a woman aged 40 to 50 with acute COVID-19. Sequenced: PBMCs or T cells enriched from blood (not recorded which). The chain combines TRBV9 with TRBJ2-2; weak D call: TRBD2 (5 bases). The CDR3 DNA follows: TGTGCCAGCAGCGTACTACTAGACACCGGGGAGCTGTTTTTT. Encoded protein: CASSVLLDTGELFF.